A selection of T cell receptor beta chains follows, all from one sample in a study of blood T cell repertoires in COVID-19. Using immunoSEQ multiplex PCR, the repertoire was profiled, and TCRdb retains in-frame clones only, with some absent. This sample has 80,000 to 100,000 clones; approximately 79% occur once, and the top ten carry 16%. Sequenced material: peripheral blood. The receptors were sampled from a woman older than 75 with active or convalescent COVID-19. The CDR3 runs from the conserved cysteine through the conserved F or W. D genes are given only for firm matches.

CDR3: CASSLTRGYGYTF
D: .
J: TRBJ1-2
V: TRBV7-3

CDR3: CASSPIEGAEGTEAFF
D: TRBD1
J: TRBJ1-1
V: TRBV18

CDR3: CASSAGLAGAQKSDQYF
D: TRBD2
J: TRBJ2-5
V: TRBV9

CDR3: CASSDLAGGSEEQYF
D: TRBD2
J: TRBJ2-7
V: TRBV27

CDR3: CASSRGSGEKLFF
D: .
J: TRBJ1-4
V: TRBV6-5

CDR3: CSASDVQGILSSDTGELFF
D: TRBD1
J: TRBJ2-2
V: TRBV20-1

CDR3: CASRQVGELFF
D: .
J: TRBJ2-2
V: TRBV5-1

CDR3: CASSPSRTGGRTEAFF
D: TRBD1
J: TRBJ1-1
V: TRBV18

CDR3: CASSPTQITSNEQFF
D: .
J: TRBJ2-1
V: TRBV4-1

CDR3: CASSGGTGDYGYTF
D: TRBD1
J: TRBJ1-2
V: TRBV7-2

CDR3: CASSQDRQYHNEQFF
D: .
J: TRBJ2-1
V: TRBV4-3

CDR3: CASRLDGGEGDTEAFF
D: .
J: TRBJ1-1
V: TRBV12-5

CDR3: CASSYSKSSGGPQYF
D: TRBD2
J: TRBJ2-7
V: TRBV6-2/TRBV6-3